Sequencing of this T cell receptor (beta chain) was carried out in a study of Graves' ophthalmopathy and Graves' hyperthyroidism. General study findings and limits: Using 13 signatures, a model distinguished ophthalmopathy from stable hyperthyroidism, reaching about 87% sensitivity and 65% to 84% specificity.

Thyroid ultrasound, orbital computed tomography, TRAb, serum thyroxine and clinical symptoms formed the basis of diagnosis. Transcripts of RNA were the source for amplifying TCR beta CDR3 regions. A first-round RT-PCR used HTBI primers, followed by a second-round multiplex PCR. TCRdb analysed the multiplex PCR reads with MiXCR anew, one entry per CDR3 protein. This table holds 220,000 or so distinct CDR3 sequences, about 22% found once. As for this clonotype: Its specificity is not known.

The CDR3 consists of 13 residues. Trimming left V 3 bases short and J 2 bases short, with 7 bases between. The germline V gene has CDR1 KGHSH and CDR2 LQKENI. The sample comprised peripheral blood. The receptor's source is a woman aged 45-65 years with Graves' ophthalmopathy. V gene TRBV18 combines with J gene TRBJ1-1; D unclear. The CDR3 reads CASSPAPNTEAFF. CDR3 in DNA: TGTGCCAGCTCACCCGCGCCTAACACTGAAGCTTTCTTT. The full variable domain, rest sourced from reference TRBV18 and TRBJ1-1, is NAGVMQNPRHLVRRRGQEARLRCSPMKGHSHVYWYRQLPEEGLKFMVYLQKENIIDESGMPKERFSAEFPKEGPSILRIQQVVRGDSAAYFCASSPAPNTEAFFGQGTRLTVV.